These 29 T cell receptor beta chains were all obtained from the same sample, sequenced in a study of blood T cell repertoires in COVID-19. This table comes from immunoSEQ multiplex PCR, and its TCRdb copy is limited to in-frame clones, with some not included. In the table there are some 180,000 clones, about four fifths of which are singletons. The sequenced sample was peripheral blood. All receptors derive from a woman of 80 years or more with COVID-19, enrolled during active disease.

J is TRBJ2-7 and V is TRBV13; 9 bases map to TRBD1. Germline V gives CDR1 PRHDT, CDR2 FYEKMQ (reference sequence). This CDR3 has 13 amino acids. V dropped 5 bases and J dropped 5; count of bases not matched to a gene: 4. Written as DNA, the CDR3 is TGTGCCAGCAGCCTGGGACAGGGTAACGAGCAGTACTTC. Translating gives CASSLGQGNEQYF.

This sequence joins TRBV2 and TRBJ2-1; 10 positions match TRBD2. Germline lookup yields CDR1 SNHLY and CDR2 FYNNEI. V was clipped by 7 bases and J by 10 bases; unmatched bases: 13. The CDR3 consists of 15 residues. The CDR3 protein is CASIARTSGLGEQFF. The CDR3 coding sequence is TGTGCCAGCATAGCCCGGACTAGCGGTTTGGGGGAGCAGTTCTTC. The full variable domain, in which reference TRBV2 and TRBJ2-1 provide the parts outside the CDR3, is EPEVTQTPSHQVTQMGQEVILRCVPISNHLYFYWYRQILGQKVEFLVSFYNNEISEKSEIFDDQFSVERPDGSNFTLKIRSTKLEDSAMYFCASIARTSGLGEQFFGPGTRLTVL.

The rearrangement joins TRBV4-2 to TRBJ1-1, with TRBD1 matching over 8 bases. CDR1 and CDR2 (germline): LGHNA, YNFKEQ. The junction had 6 bases not matched to a gene; V was cut back by 3 bases and J by 0 bases. This CDR3 region has 16 residues. CDR3 region: CASSHGQGTMNTEAFF. In DNA form, the CDR3 reads TGTGCCAGCAGCCACGGACAGGGCACCATGAACACTGAAGCTTTCTTT.

In its sample, this clone was seen a few times. This chain uses TRBV27 with TRBJ1-1; 7 positions match TRBD1. Trimming removed 5 bases from V and 1 base from J; junction bases left unmatched: 4. Germline lookup yields CDR1 MNHEY and CDR2 SMNVEV (reference sequence). The CDR3 sequence is 14 residues long. This chain's CDR3 is CASSDRQGNTEAFF. The CDR3 region has the DNA TGTGCCAGCAGTGATCGACAGGGGAACACTGAAGCTTTCTTT.

The chain is built from TRBV24-1 and TRBJ1-5, with D possibly matching TRBD1 (6 bases). Trimming cost V 5 bases and J 2 bases, with 12 bases left between them. CDR3 length equals 15 residues. CDR1 KGHDR and CDR2 SFDVKD come from the germline V gene. The CDR3 region is CATSGDTAGNQPQHF. The DNA of the CDR3 is TGTGCCACCAGTGGGGACACGGCCGGCAATCAGCCCCAGCATTTT.

V gene TRBV7-9 combines with J gene TRBJ2-2; a weak D match, TRBD2 (5 bases). Germline CDR1 SEHNR, CDR2 FQNEAQ (reference sequence). The CDR3 consists of 14 residues. Trimming left V 8 bases short and J 1 base short, with 11 bases between. CDR3 in DNA: TGTGCCAGCCGTAAAGGAGGGAACACCGGGGAGCTGTTTTTT. It is translated as CASRKGGNTGELFF. Based on the CDR3 plus reference TRBV7-9 and TRBJ2-2, the full variable domain is DTGVSQNPRHKITKRGQNVTFRCDPISEHNRLYWYRQTLGQGPEFLTYFQNEAQLEKSRLLSDRFSAERPKGSFSTLEIQRTEQGDSAMYLCASRKGGNTGELFFGEGSRLTVL.

The gene calls are TRBV5-5 and TRBJ2-2, with TRBD2 matching 10 bases. V lost 4 bases, J lost 6 bases, and 9 bases stayed unmatched. This CDR3 is built from 16 residues. Germline V CDR1 and CDR2: SGHKS, YYEKEE (reference sequence). CDR3 amino acids: CASSPFSGGASGELFF. In DNA, the CDR3 is TGTGCCAGCAGCCCTTTCAGCGGGGGGGCTTCCGGGGAGCTGTTTTTT.

The chain has TRBV24-1 and TRBJ2-3; TRBD1 aligns across 9 bases. The junction had 8 bases not matched to a gene; V was cut back by 1 base and J by 4 bases. The CDR3 totals 17 residues. Germline V gives CDR1 KGHDR, CDR2 SFDVKD. The CDR3 loop reads CATSDFRADRGADTQYF. The CDR3 coding sequence is TGTGCCACCAGTGATTTCAGAGCGGACAGGGGCGCAGATACGCAGTATTTT.

The chain recombines TRBV5-4 with TRBJ2-3; 11 nucleotides align to TRBD2. This CDR3 comprises 16 residues. Germline V gives CDR1 SGHNT, CDR2 YYREEE (reference sequence). V dropped 4 bases and J dropped 0; count of bases not matched to a gene: 4. The CDR3 DNA reads TGTGCCAGCAGCCCTGGGACTAGCGGAAGCACAGATACGCAGTATTTT. Translation gives CASSPGTSGSTDTQYF.

This clone was recorded once. The chain is built from TRBV7-9 and TRBJ1-4, with D hard to call. There are 14 residues in the CDR3. Germline lookup yields CDR1 SEHNR and CDR2 FQNEAQ (reference sequence). V was cut by 5 bases and J by 7 bases, with 14 bases left in between. The CDR3 spells CASSRGNRGEKLFF. The CDR3 DNA sequence: TGTGCCAGCAGCCGAGGGAATCGGGGTGAAAAACTGTTTTTT.

The J gene is TRBJ2-3, the V gene TRBV29-1; 8 nucleotides align to TRBD2. The V segment lost 3 bases and the J segment 5 bases; nucleotides outside the gene matches: 7. The germline V gene has CDR1 SQVTM and CDR2 ANQGSEA. This CDR3 is built from 14 residues. The CDR3 nucleotides are TGCAGCGTTGACCGGGAGGGCCAAGTAGATACGCAGTATTTT. Its protein product is CSVDREGQVDTQYF.

CDR3 in amino acids: CSASRGNSYNEQFF. In nucleotides, the CDR3 is TGCAGTGCTAGTAGGGGAAACTCCTACAATGAGCAGTTCTTC. The chain combines TRBV20-1 with TRBJ2-1; D perhaps matches TRBD1 (5 bases). The ends were cut back, 3 bases at V and 0 bases at J, with 9 bases in the middle. CDR3 size: 14 residues. Germline lookup yields CDR1 DFQATT and CDR2 SNEGSKA (reference sequence).

The rearrangement links TRBV7-2 to TRBJ1-3; no clear D gene. There are 16 residues in the CDR3. Between the trimmed V and J ends, which lost 4 bases and 0 bases, there was a span of 13 bases. Per germline, CDR1 SGHTA and CDR2 FQGNSA. The CDR3: CASSSSGPSSGNTIYF. In DNA, the CDR3 is TGTGCCAGCAGCTCGAGTGGTCCTAGCTCTGGAAACACCATATATTTT.

The genes are TRBV5-6 and TRBJ2-3; D may be TRBD2 (6 bases). The CDR3 totals 16 residues. The germline V gene encodes CDR1 SGHDT and CDR2 YYEEEE. V was cut by 4 bases and J by 2 bases, with 17 bases left in between. The CDR3 region is CASSPTPSEFTDTQYF. The CDR3 DNA is TGTGCCAGCAGCCCGACCCCTAGCGAGTTCACAGATACGCAGTATTTT.

The chain recombines TRBV12-3 or TRBV12-4 with TRBJ1-2, with a possible D match to TRBD1 (5 bases). The CDR3 is 13 residues long. The V end lost 6 bases, the J end lost 0 bases, and 8 bases lay between the germline ends. The CDR3 nucleotides read TGTGCCAGCAGGCAGGGTACTAACTATGGCTACACCTTC. It codes for CASRQGTNYGYTF.

The V and J genes are TRBV19 and TRBJ2-1; perhaps TRBD2 as D (6 bases). Germline-derived CDR1 and CDR2 are LNHDA and SQIVND (reference sequence). V lost 6 bases and J 7 bases, leaving 16 bases between the germline ends. This CDR3 contains 14 residues. CDR3 sequence reads: CASREGVVGNEQFF. CDR3 DNA sequence: TGTGCCAGTAGGGAGGGAGTCGTTGGAAATGAGCAGTTCTTC.

The chain has TRBV19 and TRBJ2-3, with D perhaps matching TRBD2 (6 bases). From germline, CDR1 is LNHDA and CDR2 SQIVND (reference sequence). Trimming left V 3 bases short and J 5 bases short, with 6 bases between. The CDR3 spans 12 residues. The CDR3 sequence is CASSMEGDTQYF. As DNA, the CDR3 is TGTGCCAGTAGTATGGAGGGAGATACGCAGTATTTT.

This clone was observed once. This chain joins TRBV10-3 and TRBJ2-3, with 9 bases fitting TRBD1. The CDR3 sequence is 13 residues long. Per germline, CDR1 ENHRY and CDR2 SYGVKD. Trimming removed 8 bases from V and 2 bases from J; junction bases left unmatched: 2. As DNA, the CDR3 is TGTGCCATCCGGGACAGGGCCACAGATACGCAGTATTTT. Residues: CAIRDRATDTQYF.

This clone was seen only a few times. This chain links TRBV3-1 (or the pseudogene TRBV3-2) with TRBJ2-1; D not resolved. The CDR3 covers 13 residues. V lost 1 base to trimming and J lost 4 bases, with 5 bases between them. Germline CDR1 and CDR2: LGHDT and YNNKEL (reference sequence). CDR3 amino acids: CASSQATYNEQFF. CDR3 in DNA: TGTGCCAGCAGCCAAGCCACTTACAATGAGCAGTTCTTC.

This clone was counted between two and nine times. This chain uses TRBV28 with TRBJ2-7, with 9 bases matching TRBD1. In germline, CDR1 is MDHEN, CDR2 SYDVKM. CDR3 length: 15 residues. The J segment lost 0 bases and the V segment lost 6 bases, leaving 6 bases of the junction unmatched. CDR3 protein: CASRPTGGDSYEQYF. CDR3 DNA: TGTGCCAGCAGGCCGACAGGGGGTGACTCCTACGAGCAGTACTTC.

The chain joins TRBV7-9 to TRBJ2-1, with 7 bases matching TRBD2. The V gene end was trimmed by 7 bases and the J gene end by 0 bases; junction bases not matched to a gene: 9. The CDR3 consists of 16 residues. CDR1 and CDR2 (germline): SEHNR, FQNEAQ (reference sequence). This CDR3 reads CASIYGAGSSYNEQFF. CDR3 nucleotide sequence: TGTGCCAGCATCTATGGAGCGGGGAGCTCCTACAATGAGCAGTTCTTC.

This chain's CDR3 is CASSRIQGSDSPLHF. CDR3 bases: TGTGCCAGCAGTCGTATACAGGGTAGTGATTCACCCCTCCACTTT. The V and J genes are TRBV6-5 and TRBJ1-6, with D tentatively TRBD1 (6 bases). V dropped 5 bases and J dropped 8 bases, with 16 bases sitting between them. The CDR3 length is 15 residues. Germline V gene sequence: CDR1 MNHEY, CDR2 SVGAGI.

The chain employs TRBV4-3 and TRBJ2-2; 13 bases are shared with TRBD2. From germline, CDR1 is LGHNA and CDR2 YSLEER. Germline trimming cut 2 bases from V and 3 bases from J; bases unmatched to any gene: 3. CDR3 length: 17 residues. CDR3 amino acids: CASSQQTSGGDTGELFF. The DNA for the CDR3 is TGCGCCAGCAGCCAACAAACTAGCGGGGGGGACACCGGGGAGCTGTTTTTT.

The chain combines TRBV11-2 with TRBJ2-3; D is ambiguous. V lost 0 bases to trimming and J lost 3 bases, with 10 bases between them. Per germline, CDR1 SGHAT and CDR2 FQNNGV. This CDR3 has 15 amino acids. CDR3 nucleotide sequence: TGTGCCAGCAGCTTAGATCAGGCGAAGACAGATACGCAGTATTTT. Amino acid sequence: CASSLDQAKTDTQYF.

This clone was detected only once. V is TRBV27 and J is TRBJ1-5; 11 bases are a match to TRBD1. This CDR3 has 14 amino acids. The J segment lost 7 bases and the V segment lost 5 bases, leaving 4 bases of the junction unmatched. Germline CDR1 MNHEY, CDR2 SMNVEV (reference sequence). CDR3 in amino acids: CASSPDRGRQPQHF. The CDR3 region has the DNA TGTGCCAGCAGTCCGGACAGGGGGCGACAGCCCCAGCATTTT.

The rearrangement links TRBV4-2 to TRBJ2-3, with 10 positions matching TRBD2. Losses at the gene ends were 0 bases for V and 4 bases for J; bases not matched to a gene: 1. Germline loops: CDR1 LGHNA, CDR2 YNFKEQ. This CDR3 spans 15 amino acids. In DNA, the CDR3 is TGTGCCAGCAGCCAAGAACTAGCGGGACCAGATACGCAGTATTTT. Protein: CASSQELAGPDTQYF.

The chain couples TRBV14 to TRBJ1-1, with 7 nucleotides matching TRBD1. The CDR3 has 16 residues. V lost 3 bases and J lost 1; bases outside the gene matches: 8. Germline CDR1 SGHDN, CDR2 FVKESK. The CDR3 DNA reads TGTGCCAGCAGCCATCGAAGGGGGACAGAGAACACTGAAGCTTTCTTT. Amino acid sequence: CASSHRRGTENTEAFF.

There are many counts of this clone. The gene calls are TRBV2 and TRBJ1-1; weak D call: TRBD1 (6 bases). Germline V gives CDR1 SNHLY, CDR2 FYNNEI. This CDR3 comprises 11 residues. V lost 10 bases to trimming and J lost 11 bases, with 17 bases between them. The CDR3 bases are TGTGCCACCCAACTACAGGGTGAGGCTTTCTTT. Encoded protein: CATQLQGEAFF.

This rearrangement joins TRBV30 to TRBJ1-2, with D perhaps matching TRBD1 (6 bases). Germline V gives CDR1 GTSNPN, CDR2 SVGIG (reference sequence). V gave up 4 bases and J gave up 12 bases, with 27 bases separating them. The CDR3 consists of 15 residues. The CDR3 sequence: CAWIRDTTMANPNTF. CDR3 coding DNA: TGTGCCTGGATTAGGGACACCACTATGGCTAACCCCAACACCTTC.